This TCR beta chain stems from a study of CXCR3-negative and CXCR3-positive naive CD8 T cells. The study's findings and limits: Greater hydrophobicity was found in TRB CDR3s of CXCR3-positive naive cells than of CXCR3-negative naive cells.

The CDR3 is made up of 14 amino acids. CDR1 SGHDT and CDR2 YYEEEE come from the germline V gene. Sorting was done in triplicate for each CD8+ T cell subset (around 300,000 cells each). Researchers prepared the TRB cDNA libraries using 5' RACE with UMI labels. One entry per CDR3 protein, without DNA, is what TCRdb gives after re-calling the 5' RACE reads. The sample data list about 120,000 distinct CDR3 sequences. On this clonotype: Its antigen is not identified.

The clonotype was recovered from a human donor in good health. Some clones in this sample may be carry-over from other donors' samples. This chain uses TRBV5-6 with TRBJ2-7; TCRdb selects TRBD1, and the lack of DNA leaves this call unchecked. Sequenced input: naive CXCR3+ CD8+ T cells from blood. The subset here: CD45RO-CCR7+CD27+CD95- naive CD8+ T cells expressing CXCR3 (TNR3+). The CDR3 loop reads CASTGQGATYEQYF.